This TCR beta chain was sequenced in a study of post-analysis software for immune sequencing data. Details on this clonotype: Its target is unknown.

After removal of 5 bases from V and 6 bases from J, the junction contained 7 bases not matched to a gene. Germline CDR1 is SGHRS and CDR2 is YFSETQ. This CDR3 contains 14 residues. Study results and caveats: Controls had lower frequencies than patients of 4 or 5 TRBV segments, which included TRBV5-6, TRBV5-1 and TRBV20-1.

Libraries were made from TCR beta cDNA, and they carried unique molecular identifiers. From the PCR reads, TCRdb called clonotypes with MiXCR, one entry per CDR3 protein. In the table there are more than 450,000 distinct CDR3 sequences, about 44% of which are singletons. The gene calls are TRBV5-1 and TRBJ2-1; 8 bases agree with TRBD2. Sequencing input: blood. The receptor's source is a girl between 5 and 17 years old with multiple sclerosis. CDR3 bases: TGCGCCAGCAGTTGGGGGACTAGAATCAATGAGCAGTTCTTC. It yields the protein CASSWGTRINEQFF.